This TCR beta chain was observed in a study of blood T cell repertoires in COVID-19 (dated by TCRdb to the early 2020s). The study in broad terms: The collaborator samples originated in the United States, Italy and Spain and spanned the acute and convalescent phases of COVID-19. The prospective study material was composed of cDNA or gDNA derived from T cells, B-cell-depleted T cells, or PBMCs. The dataset comprised deeply sampled blood TCRbeta repertoires from subjects exposed to, actively infected with, or recovered from COVID-19. The repertoires were made available in a free public database intended to serve as a resource for research on the immune response to SARS-CoV-2. Samples were obtained from the ongoing ImmuneRACE study (first 160 participants) and from about 1,300 subjects provided by 6 global collaborators. Sample metadata almost always included a de-identified subject ID, COVID-19 status, age in years and sex. HLA class I and class II types, where available, came from metadata supplied by the sample provider rather than from assay-based typing. Here is what the overall study found, with its caveats: The amount of clinical and demographic metadata varied by source and participant and was provided uncurated.

At one collaborating source in Seattle, patients were enrolled during active infection and were followed longitudinally through the course of disease. Each collaborating institution followed its own protocols to collect whole blood in K2EDTA tubes. For TCRbeta analysis, collaborators shipped samples in one of three forms: frozen whole blood, isolated PBMCs, or DNA extracted from either of those sample types. The CDR3, cysteine through phenylalanine, is 15 amino acids long. Only CDR3 DNA is held: 45 bases, read in frame from base 1. CDR1 and CDR2, looked up from the germline V gene, are SGHAT and FQNNGV. V drops 5 bases and J drops 2 bases, leaving 10 bases in between. As for this clone: Its antigen is currently not known. Base quality data are lacking; no much larger clone is found one base away.

The immunoSEQ Assay, a bias-controlled multiplex PCR, was used to amplify TCRbeta CDR3 regions from genomic DNA. In the paper's pipeline: Nucleated cell counts per sample were estimated from amplification of reference gene primers within the assay. Sequence reads were collapsed and filtered to measure the absolute abundance of every unique TCRbeta CDR3 rearrangement. Productive Simpson clonality was computed per sample as the square root of Simpson's diversity index over productive rearrangements. Not all clones reach the TCRdb copy of this immuneACCESS table, which keeps in-frame sequences only. Checked studies attribute under half of the gap to unresolved V genes and leave the rest unexplained. The DNA gave D and trimming, while V, J and clone size come from that table. This sample lists just under 350,000 clones; 85% to 90% were detected once. The ten largest make up around 6.6% of the sample.

The sequencing sample was made of peripheral blood. This receptor was taken from a woman aged 70-85 years with COVID-19, enrolled during active disease. This chain is built from TRBV11-2 and TRBJ2-6; the D gene identity is not certain. For the CDR3, the sequence is CASSLPHTGANVLTF. The nucleotide sequence reads as follows: TGTGCCAGCAGCCTCCCACACACTGGGGCCAACGTCCTGACTTTC. Supplemented by the reference TRBV11-2 and TRBJ2-6 proteins around the CDR3, the complete variable domain is EAGVAQSPRYKIIEKRQSVAFWCNPISGHATLYWYQQILGQGPKLLIQFQNNGVVDDSQLPKDRFSAERLKGVDSTLKIQPAKLEDSAVYLCASSLPHTGANVLTFGAGSRLTVL.